The 5 T cell receptor beta chains reported below all come from one sample, sequenced in a study of cytomegalovirus exposure and HLA in healthy donors. PCR used 60 Vbeta primers and 13 Jbeta primers. The protocol was immunoSEQ multiplex PCR, while the TCRdb copy is restricted to in-frame clones and leaves out a portion. The table has more than 60,000 clones, roughly 77% seen once. Sequencing used PBMCs. The source is a woman under 40 in good health and CMV-seronegative.

The CDR3 DNA sequence: TGTGCCAGCAGTCAGGAGGGGAACTATGGCTACACCTTC. Translating it yields CASSQEGNYGYTF. V gene TRBV28 combines with J gene TRBJ1-2, with a possible D match to TRBD1 (5 bases). V was cut by 5 bases and J by 2 bases, with 9 bases left in between. The CDR3 spans 13 residues. Per the germline V gene, CDR1 is MDHEN and CDR2 is SYDVKM.

Of note for this clone: A read error may account for a junction end that differs from germline. The V and J genes are TRBV10-2 and TRBJ2-3; 8 bases line up with TRBD2. Per germline, CDR1 WSHSY and CDR2 SAAADI. CDR3 size: 13 residues. The CDR3 reads CASSESVAGRGLF. The CDR3 DNA is TGCGCCAGCAGTGAGTCCGTAGCGGGGCGGGGTTTATTT.

The chain uses TRBV5-4 and TRBJ2-3; possible D gene TRBD1, 6 bases. Between the trimmed V and J ends, which lost 1 base and 2 bases, there was a span of 14 bases. CDR1 is SGHNT, CDR2 YYREEE, per germline (reference sequence). There are 16 residues in the CDR3. The CDR3 reads CASSLFSTGLTDTQYF. Written as DNA, the CDR3 is TGTGCCAGCAGCTTGTTCTCGACAGGCCTCACAGATACGCAGTATTTT.

This chain connects TRBV9 to TRBJ1-6; the D gene is possibly TRBD1 (5 bases). The CDR3 is 13 amino acids. CDR1 SGDLS and CDR2 YYNGEE come from the germline V gene. The V end was cut by 6 bases, the J end by 7 bases, with 11 bases between. The CDR3 here is CASTQGANSPLHF. Here the CDR3 DNA reads TGTGCCAGCACCCAGGGCGCGAATTCACCCCTCCACTTT.

The chain recombines TRBV6-1 with TRBJ1-4; 7 bases line up with TRBD1. Trimming cost V 9 bases and J 8 bases; bases outside gene matches: 12. Looked up from germline, CDR1 is MNHNS and CDR2 is SASEGT. The CDR3 spans 14 residues. CDR3 protein: CASTAGGGTEKLFF. CDR3 coding DNA: TGTGCCAGTACCGCAGGGGGAGGTACGGAAAAACTGTTTTTT.